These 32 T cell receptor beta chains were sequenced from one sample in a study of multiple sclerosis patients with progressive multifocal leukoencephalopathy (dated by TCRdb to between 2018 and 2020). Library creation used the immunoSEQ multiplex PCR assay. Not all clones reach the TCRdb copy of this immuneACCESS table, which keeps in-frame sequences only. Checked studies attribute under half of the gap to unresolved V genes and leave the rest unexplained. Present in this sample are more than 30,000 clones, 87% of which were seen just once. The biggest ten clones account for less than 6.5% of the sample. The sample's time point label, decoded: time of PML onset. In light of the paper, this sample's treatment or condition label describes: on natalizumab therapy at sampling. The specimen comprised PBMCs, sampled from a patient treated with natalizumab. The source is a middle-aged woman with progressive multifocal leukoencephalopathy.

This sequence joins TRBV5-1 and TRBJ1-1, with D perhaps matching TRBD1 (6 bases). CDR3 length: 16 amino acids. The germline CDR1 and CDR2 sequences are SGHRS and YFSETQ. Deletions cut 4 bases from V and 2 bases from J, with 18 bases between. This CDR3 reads CASSAVTTGYNTEAFF. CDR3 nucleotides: TGCGCCAGCAGCGCCGTTACGACAGGATATAACACTGAAGCTTTCTTT.

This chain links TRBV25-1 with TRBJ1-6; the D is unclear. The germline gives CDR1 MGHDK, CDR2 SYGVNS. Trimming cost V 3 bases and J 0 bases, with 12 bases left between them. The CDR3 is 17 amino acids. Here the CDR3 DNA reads TGTGCCAGCAGTGATCTGAGGGAGAGCTCCTATAATTCACCCCTCCACTTT. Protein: CASSDLRESSYNSPLHF.

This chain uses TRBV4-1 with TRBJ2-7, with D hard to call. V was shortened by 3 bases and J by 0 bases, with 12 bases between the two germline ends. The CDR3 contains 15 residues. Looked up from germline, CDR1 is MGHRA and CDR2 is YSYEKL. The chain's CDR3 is CASSHEVHSSYEQYF. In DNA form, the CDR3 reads TGCGCCAGCAGCCACGAGGTTCATAGCTCCTACGAGCAGTACTTC.

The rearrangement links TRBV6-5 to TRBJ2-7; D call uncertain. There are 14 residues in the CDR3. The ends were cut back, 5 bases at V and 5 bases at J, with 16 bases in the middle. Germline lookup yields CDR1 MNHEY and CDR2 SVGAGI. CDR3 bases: TGTGCCAGCAGTAAAACCGGTGCTCTCGACGAGCAGTACTTC. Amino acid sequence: CASSKTGALDEQYF.

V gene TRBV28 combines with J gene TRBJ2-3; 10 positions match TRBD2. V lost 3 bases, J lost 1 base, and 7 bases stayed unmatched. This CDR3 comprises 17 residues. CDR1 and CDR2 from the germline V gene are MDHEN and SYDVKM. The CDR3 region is CASSLGLAGAGTDTQYF. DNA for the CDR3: TGTGCCAGCAGTTTGGGGCTAGCGGGAGCGGGCACAGATACGCAGTATTTT. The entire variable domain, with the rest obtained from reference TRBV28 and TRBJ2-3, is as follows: DVKVTQSSRYLVKRTGEKVFLECVQDMDHENMFWYRQDPGLGLRLIYFSYDVKMKEKGDIPEGYSVSREKKERFSLILESASTNQTSMYLCASSLGLAGAGTDTQYFGPGTRLTVL.

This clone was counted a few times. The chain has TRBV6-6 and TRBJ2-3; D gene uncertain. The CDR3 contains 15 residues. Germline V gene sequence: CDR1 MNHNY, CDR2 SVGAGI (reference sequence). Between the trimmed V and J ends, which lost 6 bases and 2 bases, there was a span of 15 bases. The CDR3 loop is CASRTLLVPTDTQYF. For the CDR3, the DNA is TGTGCCAGCAGAACCCTGCTGGTTCCCACAGATACGCAGTATTTT.

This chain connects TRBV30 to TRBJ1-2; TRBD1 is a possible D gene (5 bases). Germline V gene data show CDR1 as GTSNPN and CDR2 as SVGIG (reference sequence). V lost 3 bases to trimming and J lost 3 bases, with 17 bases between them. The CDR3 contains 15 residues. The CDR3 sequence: CAWRVRDGGYYGYTF. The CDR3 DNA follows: TGTGCCTGGAGGGTCCGGGACGGAGGATACTATGGCTACACCTTC. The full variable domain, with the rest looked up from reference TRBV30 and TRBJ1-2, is SQTIHQWPATLVQPVGSPLSLECTVEGTSNPNLYWYRQAAGRGLQLLFYSVGIGQISSEVPQNLSASRPQDRQFILSSKKLLLSDSGFYLCAWRVRDGGYYGYTFGSGTRLTVV.

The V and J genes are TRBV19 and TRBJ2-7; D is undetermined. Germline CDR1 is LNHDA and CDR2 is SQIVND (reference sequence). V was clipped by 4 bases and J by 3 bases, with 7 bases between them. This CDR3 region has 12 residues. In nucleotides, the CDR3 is TGTGCCAGTAGTAACGATTTCTACGAGCAGTACTTC. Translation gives CASSNDFYEQYF.

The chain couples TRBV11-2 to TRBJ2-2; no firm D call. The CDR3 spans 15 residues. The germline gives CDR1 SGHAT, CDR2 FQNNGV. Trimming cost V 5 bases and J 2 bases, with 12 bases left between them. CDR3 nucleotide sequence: TGTGCCAGCAGCCTACAAGGTGTAAACACCGGGGAGCTGTTTTTT. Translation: CASSLQGVNTGELFF.

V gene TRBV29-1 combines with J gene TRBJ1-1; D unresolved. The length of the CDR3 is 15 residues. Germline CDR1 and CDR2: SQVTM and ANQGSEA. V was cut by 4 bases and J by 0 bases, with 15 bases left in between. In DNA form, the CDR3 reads TGCAGCGTTGTCCCCCTGTATCTCCTGAACACTGAAGCTTTCTTT. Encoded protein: CSVVPLYLLNTEAFF.

The CDR3 loop reads CASSSGGRGYNEQFF. The CDR3, as DNA: TGTGCCAGCAGCTCGGGGGGTCGAGGCTACAATGAGCAGTTCTTC. The V call is TRBV7-9, the J call TRBJ2-1; 7 positions agree with TRBD2. The germline V gene encodes CDR1 SEHNR and CDR2 FQNEAQ (reference sequence). After removal of 4 bases from V and 3 bases from J, the junction contained 6 bases not matched to a gene. The CDR3 consists of 15 residues.

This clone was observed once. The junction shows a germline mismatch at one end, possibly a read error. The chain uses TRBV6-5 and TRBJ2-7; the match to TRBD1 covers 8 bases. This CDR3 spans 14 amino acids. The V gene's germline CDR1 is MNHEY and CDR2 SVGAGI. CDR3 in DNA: TGTGCCAGCAGATACTCCGGACAGGGTGGCGAGCAGTACTTC. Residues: CASRYSGQGGEQYF.

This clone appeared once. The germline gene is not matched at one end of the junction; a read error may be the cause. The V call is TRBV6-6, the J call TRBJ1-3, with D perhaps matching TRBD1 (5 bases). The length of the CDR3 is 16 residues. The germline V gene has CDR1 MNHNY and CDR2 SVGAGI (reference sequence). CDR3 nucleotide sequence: TGTGCCAGCAGTCCCCTGGGGCAGCTCTCTGGAAACACCACATATTTT. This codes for CASSPLGQLSGNTTYF.

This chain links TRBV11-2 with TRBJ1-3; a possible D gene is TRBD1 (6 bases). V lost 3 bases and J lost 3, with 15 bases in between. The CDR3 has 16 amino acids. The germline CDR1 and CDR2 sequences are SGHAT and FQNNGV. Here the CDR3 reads CASSFGGRVFGNTIYF. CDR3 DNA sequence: TGTGCCAGCAGCTTCGGGGGGCGCGTATTTGGAAACACCATATATTTT.

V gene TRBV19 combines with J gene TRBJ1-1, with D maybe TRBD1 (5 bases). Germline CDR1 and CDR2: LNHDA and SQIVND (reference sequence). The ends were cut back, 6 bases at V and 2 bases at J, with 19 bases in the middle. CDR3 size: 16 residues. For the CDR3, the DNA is TGTGCCAGTAGATCTTTGGCGGGGCAGCAAAACACTGAAGCTTTCTTT. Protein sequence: CASRSLAGQQNTEAFF.

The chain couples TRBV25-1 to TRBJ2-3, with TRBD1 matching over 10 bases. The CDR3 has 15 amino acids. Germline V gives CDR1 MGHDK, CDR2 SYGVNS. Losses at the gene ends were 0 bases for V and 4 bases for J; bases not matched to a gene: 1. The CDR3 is CASSEYGTGADTQYF. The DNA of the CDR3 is TGTGCCAGCAGTGAATACGGGACAGGGGCAGATACGCAGTATTTT.

CDR3 nucleotide sequence: TGTGCCAGCAGTACAGGGTCCGGAACTAATGAAAAACTGTTTTTT. It codes for CASSTGSGTNEKLFF. The V gene is TRBV2, the J gene TRBJ1-4; perhaps TRBD1 as D (6 bases). Trimming left V 5 bases short and J 1 base short, with 11 bases between. CDR3 size: 15 residues. Germline assignment: CDR1 SNHLY and CDR2 FYNNEI.

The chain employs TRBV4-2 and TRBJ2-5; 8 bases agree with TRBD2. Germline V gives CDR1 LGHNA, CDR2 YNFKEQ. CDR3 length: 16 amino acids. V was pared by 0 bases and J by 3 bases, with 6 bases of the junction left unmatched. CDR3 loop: CASSQDRAAGEETQYF. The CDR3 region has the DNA TGTGCCAGCAGCCAAGATAGGGCAGCGGGAGAAGAGACCCAGTACTTC.

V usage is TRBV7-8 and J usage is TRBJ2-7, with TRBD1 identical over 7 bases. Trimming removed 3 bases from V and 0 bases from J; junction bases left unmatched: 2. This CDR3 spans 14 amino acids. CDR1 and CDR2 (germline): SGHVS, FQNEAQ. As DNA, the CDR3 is TGTGCCAGCAGCTTGGGGACAGCCTCCTACGAGCAGTACTTC. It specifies CASSLGTASYEQYF.

The CDR3 region has the DNA TGTGCCAGCAGCTTCGGGGAAAACATTCAGTACTTC. Encoded protein: CASSFGENIQYF. This chain links TRBV11-3 with TRBJ2-4; TRBD2 is a possible D gene (5 bases). The germline V gene has CDR1 SGHNT and CDR2 YENEEA. V lost 3 bases and J lost 5, with 5 bases in between. The CDR3 covers 12 residues.

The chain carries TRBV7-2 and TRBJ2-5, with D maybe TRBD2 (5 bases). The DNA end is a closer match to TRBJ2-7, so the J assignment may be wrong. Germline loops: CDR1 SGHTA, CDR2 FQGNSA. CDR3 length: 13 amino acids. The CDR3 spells CASSLAWRDEQYF. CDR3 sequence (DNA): TGTGCCAGCAGCTTAGCGTGGCGGGACGAGCAGTACTTC.

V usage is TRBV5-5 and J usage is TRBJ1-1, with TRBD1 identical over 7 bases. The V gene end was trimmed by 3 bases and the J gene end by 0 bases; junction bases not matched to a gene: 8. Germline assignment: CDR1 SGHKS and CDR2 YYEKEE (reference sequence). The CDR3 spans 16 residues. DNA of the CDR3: TGTGCCAGCAGCTGGAACAGGGGCGCCATGAACACTGAAGCTTTCTTT. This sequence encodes CASSWNRGAMNTEAFF.

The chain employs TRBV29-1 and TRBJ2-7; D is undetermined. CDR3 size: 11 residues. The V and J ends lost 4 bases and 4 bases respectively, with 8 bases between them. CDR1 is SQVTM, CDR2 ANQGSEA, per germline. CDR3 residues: CSVAGVYEQYF. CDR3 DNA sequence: TGCAGCGTTGCTGGGGTTTACGAGCAGTACTTC.

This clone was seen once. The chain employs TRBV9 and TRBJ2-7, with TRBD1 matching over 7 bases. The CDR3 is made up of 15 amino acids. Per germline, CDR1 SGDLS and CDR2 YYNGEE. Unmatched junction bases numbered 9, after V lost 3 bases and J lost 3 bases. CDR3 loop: CASSAGQAQDYEQYF. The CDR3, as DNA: TGTGCCAGCAGCGCCGGACAGGCCCAAGACTACGAGCAGTACTTC.

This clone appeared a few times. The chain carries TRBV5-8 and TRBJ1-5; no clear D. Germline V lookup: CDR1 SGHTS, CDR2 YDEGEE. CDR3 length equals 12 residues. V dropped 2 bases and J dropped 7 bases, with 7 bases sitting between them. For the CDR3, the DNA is TGTGCCAGCAGCTTCGGAGGGCAGCCCCAGCATTTT. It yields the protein CASSFGGQPQHF.

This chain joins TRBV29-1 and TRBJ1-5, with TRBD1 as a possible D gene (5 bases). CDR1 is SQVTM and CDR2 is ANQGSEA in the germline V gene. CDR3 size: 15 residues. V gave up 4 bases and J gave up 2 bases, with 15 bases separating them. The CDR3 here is CSVGVQGAGNQPQHF. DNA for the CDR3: TGCAGCGTTGGGGTCCAGGGCGCGGGCAATCAGCCCCAGCATTTT.

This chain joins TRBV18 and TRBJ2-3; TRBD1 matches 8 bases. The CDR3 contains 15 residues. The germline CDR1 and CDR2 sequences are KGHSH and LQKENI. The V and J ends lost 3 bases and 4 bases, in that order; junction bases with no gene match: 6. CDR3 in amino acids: CASSPGQGRADTQYF. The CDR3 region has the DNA TGTGCCAGCTCACCTGGACAGGGTAGAGCAGATACGCAGTATTTT.

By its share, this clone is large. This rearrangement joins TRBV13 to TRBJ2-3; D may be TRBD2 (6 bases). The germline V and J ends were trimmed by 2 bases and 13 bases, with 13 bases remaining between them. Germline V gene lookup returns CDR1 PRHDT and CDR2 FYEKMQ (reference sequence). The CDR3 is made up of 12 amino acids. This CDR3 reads CASSLWGRSEYF. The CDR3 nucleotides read TGTGCCAGCAGCTTATGGGGGAGGAGTGAGTATTTT.

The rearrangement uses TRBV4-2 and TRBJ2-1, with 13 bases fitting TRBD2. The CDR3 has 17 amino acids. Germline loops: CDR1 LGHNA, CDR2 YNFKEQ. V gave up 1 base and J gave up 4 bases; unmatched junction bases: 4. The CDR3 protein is CASSQGLAGGPYNEQFF. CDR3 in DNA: TGTGCCAGCAGCCAAGGACTAGCGGGGGGACCTTACAATGAGCAGTTCTTC.

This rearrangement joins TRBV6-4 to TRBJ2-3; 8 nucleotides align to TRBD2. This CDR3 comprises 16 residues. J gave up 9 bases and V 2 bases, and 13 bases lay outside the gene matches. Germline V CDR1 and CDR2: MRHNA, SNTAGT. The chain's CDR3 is CASSDRETSVVRTQYF. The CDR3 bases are TGTGCCAGCAGTGACCGGGAGACTAGCGTCGTGCGGACGCAGTATTTT.

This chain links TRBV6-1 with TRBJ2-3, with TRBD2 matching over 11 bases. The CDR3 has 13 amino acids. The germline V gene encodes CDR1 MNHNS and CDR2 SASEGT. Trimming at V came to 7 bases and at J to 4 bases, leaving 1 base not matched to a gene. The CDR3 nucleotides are TGTGCCAGCACACTAGCGGGGGCAGATACGCAGTATTTT. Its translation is CASTLAGADTQYF.

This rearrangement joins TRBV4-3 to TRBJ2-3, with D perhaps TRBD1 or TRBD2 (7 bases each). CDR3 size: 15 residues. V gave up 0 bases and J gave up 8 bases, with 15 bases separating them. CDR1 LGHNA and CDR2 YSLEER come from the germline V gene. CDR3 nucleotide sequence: TGCGCCAGCAGCCAAGAAATCAGGGGGGAGGGTACGCAGTATTTT. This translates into CASSQEIRGEGTQYF.